These 22 T cell receptor beta chains were all obtained from the same sample, sequenced in a study of control samples from healthy donors and cancer patients. Method: immunoSEQ multiplex PCR; TCRdb's copy keeps in-frame clones and lacks some. The sample includes fewer than 200,000 clones, around 90% of them seen just once. The specimen was blood. These receptors were collected from a woman younger than 45 in good health.

The count of this clone is one. The genes are TRBV19 and TRBJ1-1, with 8 bases identical to TRBD1. The germline V gene has CDR1 LNHDA and CDR2 SQIVND (reference sequence). The CDR3 totals 13 residues. V trimming: 7 bases; J trimming: 5 bases; junction bases outside the gene matches: 6. This CDR3 reads CASTQTGETEAFF. The CDR3 DNA is TGTGCCAGTACCCAGACAGGGGAGACTGAAGCTTTCTTT.

As regards this clone: One junction end disagrees with the germline gene, perhaps due to a read error. The gene calls are TRBV6-1 and TRBJ2-7; 8 bases fit TRBD2. Germline V gene sequence: CDR1 MNHNS, CDR2 SASEGT. The CDR3 covers 14 residues. As DNA, the CDR3 is TGTGCCAGCGGTGAGCGGGGGATGGCCTACGAGCAGTACTTC. This translates into CASGERGMAYEQYF.

The chain links TRBV5-1 to TRBJ1-3; D unclear. This CDR3 contains 16 residues. V lost 1 base, J lost 1 base, and 12 bases lay in between. CDR1 is SGHRS, CDR2 YFSETQ, per germline. The CDR3 sequence: CASSLSSPTSGNTIYF. In nucleotides, the CDR3 is TGCGCCAGCAGCTTGAGTTCGCCGACATCTGGAAACACCATATATTTT.

This rearrangement joins TRBV7-9 to TRBJ1-1, with D possibly being TRBD1 (5 bases). Per germline, CDR1 SEHNR and CDR2 FQNEAQ (reference sequence). This CDR3 is 14 amino acids long. Trimming left V 5 bases short and J 2 bases short, with 12 bases between. CDR3 nucleotide sequence: TGTGCCAGCAGCACCAACGGACAAAACACTGAAGCTTTCTTT. Residues: CASSTNGQNTEAFF.

The genes are TRBV5-6 and TRBJ2-5, with 14 bases aligning to TRBD2. V trimming: 1 base; J trimming: 5 bases; junction bases outside the gene matches: 4. The CDR3 spans 16 residues. Germline V CDR1 and CDR2: SGHDT, YYEEEE. The CDR3 DNA sequence: TGTGCCAGCAGCTTGCCCGGGACTAGCGGGAGTGAGACCCAGTACTTC. Amino acid sequence: CASSLPGTSGSETQYF.

The V gene is TRBV2, the J gene TRBJ1-2, with 7 bases fitting TRBD1. There are 16 residues in the CDR3. Looked up from germline, CDR1 is SNHLY and CDR2 is FYNNEI. V was clipped by 5 bases and J by 6 bases; unmatched bases: 15. This CDR3 reads CASSPGAQQGRDGYTF. DNA of the CDR3: TGTGCCAGCAGTCCGGGCGCCCAACAGGGGAGGGATGGCTACACCTTC.

The chain uses TRBV6-1 and TRBJ1-5; D possibly corresponds to TRBD1 (6 bases). Germline CDR1 is MNHNS and CDR2 is SASEGT. The CDR3 has 16 residues. Trimming removed 3 bases from V and 7 bases from J, with 19 bases in between. For the CDR3, the DNA is TGTGCCAGCAGTGATTTCCCGCGGGGGGCACAACAGCCCCAGCATTTT. It codes for CASSDFPRGAQQPQHF.

The J gene is TRBJ1-1, the V gene TRBV19; D uncertain. The V end lost 1 base, the J end lost 4 bases, and 13 bases lay between the germline ends. The CDR3 is made up of 15 amino acids. CDR1 and CDR2 (germline): LNHDA, SQIVND (reference sequence). The CDR3 is CASSIVEGSVTEAFF. CDR3 DNA sequence: TGTGCCAGTAGTATAGTAGAGGGTTCTGTCACTGAAGCTTTCTTT.

This chain connects TRBV28 to TRBJ2-2; TRBD1 agrees at 7 bases. In germline, CDR1 is MDHEN, CDR2 SYDVKM. The CDR3 loop spans 17 amino acids. Losses at the gene ends were 4 bases for V and 1 base for J; bases not matched to a gene: 9. CDR3 loop: CASSSPRQGMNTGELFF. The CDR3 DNA reads TGTGCCAGCAGTTCCCCTAGACAGGGAATGAACACCGGGGAGCTGTTTTTT.

V usage is TRBV5-6 and J usage is TRBJ2-3; D uncertain. V was clipped by 4 bases and J by 6 bases, with 12 bases between them. There are 13 residues in the CDR3. Germline-derived CDR1 and CDR2 are SGHDT and YYEEEE. CDR3 in DNA: TGTGCCAGCAGCATCCAAGATACGGATACGCAGTATTTT. It encodes CASSIQDTDTQYF. The whole variable domain, remainder taken from reference TRBV5-6 and TRBJ2-3, is DAGVTQSPTHLIKTRGQQVTLRCSPKSGHDTVSWYQQALGQGPQFIFQYYEEEERQRGNFPDRFSGHQFPNYSSELNVNALLLGDSALYLCASSIQDTDTQYFGPGTRLTVL.

The chain joins TRBV19 to TRBJ1-1; a weak D match, TRBD1 (5 bases). Per germline, CDR1 LNHDA and CDR2 SQIVND (reference sequence). V was pared by 3 bases and J by 6 bases, with 14 bases between. The CDR3 runs 14 residues. The CDR3: CASSIAGIPPEAFF. The CDR3 nucleotides are TGTGCCAGTAGTATCGCAGGGATACCCCCTGAAGCTTTCTTT.

This clone was seen just once. The chain employs TRBV6-1 and TRBJ2-7; D is uncertain. Trimming shortened V by 2 bases and J by 1 base, and 3 bases separated the two germline ends. CDR1 MNHNS and CDR2 SASEGT come from the germline V gene. The CDR3 spans 12 residues. Written as DNA, the CDR3 is TGTGCCAGCAGTGAATCTTCCTACGAGCAGTACGTC. Protein: CASSESSYEQYV.

This chain joins TRBV5-1 and TRBJ2-2; tentative D call: TRBD1 (6 bases). CDR3 length: 15 amino acids. V lost 3 bases to trimming and J lost 7 bases, with 16 bases between them. Germline-derived CDR1 and CDR2 are SGHRS and YFSETQ. For the CDR3, the DNA is TGCGCCAGCAGCTGGGGGCAGGGGATGAGCGGGGAGCTGTTTTTT. The encoded protein is CASSWGQGMSGELFF.

The chain couples TRBV5-8 to TRBJ2-3; the D is unclear. The V end was cut by 2 bases, the J end by 0 bases, with 7 bases between. The V gene's germline CDR1 is SGHTS and CDR2 YDEGEE. The CDR3 length is 14 residues. The CDR3 coding sequence is TGTGCCAGCAGCTTCGGCATTAGCACAGATACGCAGTATTTT. It is translated as CASSFGISTDTQYF.

The chain recombines TRBV4-2 with TRBJ1-3, with TRBD1 matching 10 bases. This CDR3 spans 13 amino acids. Losses at the gene ends were 5 bases for V and 9 bases for J; bases not matched to a gene: 4. Germline CDR1 reads LGHNA; CDR2 reads YNFKEQ. CDR3 loop: CASSYGQGGTIYF. The CDR3 DNA sequence: TGTGCCAGCAGCTACGGACAGGGGGGCACCATATATTTT.

The chain employs TRBV6-4 and TRBJ2-6; D not resolved. The V gene's germline CDR1 is MRHNA and CDR2 SNTAGT. The V gene lost 3 bases and the J gene lost 1 base, with 13 bases spanning the gap. CDR3 length: 17 amino acids. DNA of the CDR3: TGTGCCAGCAGTGAACGGTCCGGTGGGTCTGGGGCCAACGTCCTGACTTTC. It codes for CASSERSGGSGANVLTF.

The chain combines TRBV30 with TRBJ2-1; tentatively, D is TRBD1 (6 bases). The CDR3 runs 16 residues. V lost 0 bases, J lost 1 base, and 13 bases lay in between. Germline V lookup: CDR1 GTSNPN, CDR2 SVGIG (reference sequence). CDR3 coding DNA: TGTGCCTGGAGTGTAGTTGGAACAGGGTCCTACAATGAGCAGTTCTTC. This sequence encodes CAWSVVGTGSYNEQFF.

This clone was found a few times. CDR3: CAISELNRGTDTQYF. DNA for the CDR3: TGTGCCATCAGTGAGTTGAACAGGGGCACAGATACGCAGTATTTT. The chain has TRBV10-3 and TRBJ2-3; possibly TRBD1 for D (6 bases). Trimming took 1 base from V and 1 from J, leaving 9 bases between them. Germline values: CDR1 ENHRY, CDR2 SYGVKD. The CDR3 length is 15 residues.

This clone was counted once. The V gene is TRBV28, the J gene TRBJ1-4; tentative D call: TRBD1 (5 bases). The CDR3 extends over 17 amino acids. The V gene lost 6 bases and the J gene lost 2 bases, with 19 bases spanning the gap. Germline CDR1 MDHEN, CDR2 SYDVKM. CDR3 region: CASRPRQSGRTNEKLFF. CDR3 DNA: TGTGCCAGCAGGCCCAGACAGTCGGGGAGGACTAATGAAAAACTGTTTTTT.

The chain combines TRBV10-3 with TRBJ1-1; maybe TRBD1 (5 bases). Trimming removed 6 bases at V and 4 bases at J, with 21 bases between. The CDR3 loop spans 16 amino acids. CDR1 ENHRY and CDR2 SYGVKD come from the germline V gene. This chain's CDR3 is CAISAGLGSGPTEAFF. The CDR3 DNA sequence: TGTGCCATCAGCGCAGGTCTAGGTTCGGGGCCCACTGAAGCTTTCTTT.

The V gene is TRBV7-2, the J gene TRBJ2-5; TRBD1 is a possible D gene (6 bases). This CDR3 is built from 14 residues. Germline V gene data show CDR1 as SGHTA and CDR2 as FQGNSA. V dropped 4 bases and J dropped 1 base, with 10 bases sitting between them. DNA for the CDR3: TGTGCCAGCAGCTCCGGACAGTTCCAAGAGACCCAGTACTTC. Protein product: CASSSGQFQETQYF.

The chain couples TRBV5-1 to TRBJ2-3, with D perhaps matching TRBD1 (5 bases). The CDR3 sequence is 15 residues long. V dropped 1 base and J dropped 3 bases, with 12 bases sitting between them. Germline V CDR1 and CDR2: SGHRS, YFSETQ. CDR3: CASSLSFGATDTQYF. The CDR3 bases are TGCGCCAGCAGCTTGAGCTTTGGGGCGACAGATACGCAGTATTTT.